This T cell receptor beta chain was profiled in a study of cytomegalovirus exposure and HLA in healthy donors. In the case of this clone: Its specificity is not known.

Vbeta (60) and Jbeta (13) primers were used in the PCR. TCRdb's table, derived via immunoSEQ multiplex PCR, lists solely in-frame clones and lacks some. Its table records under 200,000 clones. Points from the study as a whole: The authors later linked a missense DCLRE1C variant to TCR beta V- and J-gene trimming. Investigators reported 150 to 200 TCR beta chains as tied to cytomegalovirus. Researchers reported in a later analysis that common viral pathogens appeared linked to several top clusters.

This receptor was taken from a young man in good health and CMV-seronegative. Sequenced material: PBMCs.

The CDR3, as DNA: TGTGCCAGCAGGCCAGGGACTAGCGGCTACGAGCAGTACTTC. Its translation is CASRPGTSGYEQYF. This chain connects TRBV28 to TRBJ2-7; 11 positions agree with TRBD2. Trimming removed 6 bases from V and 3 bases from J; junction bases left unmatched: 4. CDR3 length: 14 residues. CDR1 and CDR2 (germline): MDHEN, SYDVKM. The variable domain in full, with the rest retrieved from reference TRBV28 and TRBJ2-7, is DVKVTQSSRYLVKRTGEKVFLECVQDMDHENMFWYRQDPGLGLRLIYFSYDVKMKEKGDIPEGYSVSREKKERFSLILESASTNQTSMYLCASRPGTSGYEQYFGPGTRLTVT.